This paragraph reports one TCR beta chain. As yet, its antigen is unknown. Germline V gives CDR1 SEHNR, CDR2 FQNEAQ (reference sequence). Trimming took 3 bases from V and 0 from J; bases not matched to a gene: 1. The CDR3 has 15 amino acids. This sample is drawn from a study of Ad26.COV2.S vaccination and SARS-CoV-2 variants. As for the study in general: Participants got Ad26.COV2.S intramuscularly, once or twice 56 days apart. Whole-study results and caveats: Compared with placebo recipients, vaccine recipients had higher spike-specific TCR breadth. Responses of spike-specific T cells (both CD8+ and CD4+) reportedly showed substantial breadth after vaccination. It is possible that the TCR breadth and depth analyses underestimated the total T cell responses.

Treatment in this sample: roughly 20 received Ad26.COV2.S at low or high dose, single or two shots; several received placebo; per-sample allocation not given. Day 63 after the first vaccine or placebo injection was the time point for sampling. The assay was immunoSEQ multiplex PCR, and TCRdb's table has in-frame clones only and misses some. The sample lists around 340,000 clones, about 85% seen once, with approximately 5.9% in the top ten. The specimen comprised peripheral blood, sampled in a trial of Ad26.COV2.S vaccine versus placebo. The chain uses TRBV7-9 and TRBJ1-3, with 8 bases fitting TRBD1. This TCR derives from a person between 18 and 59 years old who received the Ad26.COV2.S COVID-19 vaccine or a placebo. CDR3 sequence: CASSFTGGSGNTIYF. The CDR3 DNA is TGTGCCAGCAGCTTTACAGGGGGCTCTGGAAACACCATATATTTT.